Here is one TCR beta chain with its context. Sequencing was performed with immunoSEQ multiplex PCR; in TCRdb, only in-frame clones are kept and a portion is missing. The sample consists of about 160,000 clones, 95% to 96% of them appearing once. Germline V gene data show CDR1 as ENHRY and CDR2 as SYGVKD. V lost 4 bases to trimming and J lost 5 bases; unmatched junction nucleotides: 16. CDR3 size: 19 residues. This specimen belongs to a study of control samples from healthy donors and cancer patients. The TCR originated in a woman aged 25 to 45 in good health. The V call is TRBV10-3, the J call TRBJ2-1; 11 bases are shared with TRBD2. Sequenced: blood. The CDR3 protein is CAISAYGLILAGGDNEQFF. Here the CDR3 DNA reads TGTGCCATCAGTGCGTATGGTCTAATCCTAGCGGGAGGTGACAATGAGCAGTTCTTC.